This T cell receptor (beta chain) was captured by sequencing in a study of sequential checkpoint blockade in melanoma (dated by TCRdb to the late 2010s). Regarding the study in general: In a 1:1 randomization, patients received either first-line nivolumab then ipilimumab (arm A) or ipilimumab then nivolumab (arm B). DNA from around 96 pretreatment melanoma tumor samples was subjected to TCRbeta immunosequencing. Matched tumor biopsies were taken from around 22 patients before treatment and at week 13, after single-agent nivolumab (arm A) or ipilimumab (arm B). Maintenance nivolumab came after both trial sequences. Roughly 80% of the matched pre- and post-treatment tumor biopsy pairs came from the same lesion. Overall study results and their limits: Patients whose tumor T-cell fraction and clonality increased by week 13 were about 30 times more likely to achieve clinical benefit. Within-arm analyses of tumor T-cell fraction were constrained by small sample sizes and reduced statistical power. Validation of the response-prediction model combining TCR metrics and mutation burden is needed in larger, independent patient cohorts. In the nivolumab-first arm (arm A), an association was found between pretreatment tumor TIL clonality and response (P = .04). PD-L1 staining and CD8+ T-cell counts correlated with tumor T-cell fraction and clonality, whereas mutational load did not.

The immunoSEQ Assay was used to immunosequence TCRbeta CDR3 regions from genomic DNA. Before high-throughput sequencing, the genomic DNA was amplified using bias-controlled multiplex PCR. Under the source paper's analysis protocol: To quantify the absolute abundance of each unique TCRbeta CDR3 region, the sequences were collapsed and filtered. Clonality, defined as 1 minus Pielou's evenness, was calculated using only productive rearrangements. Tumor T-cell fraction was computed by normalizing TCRbeta template counts to usable DNA, estimated from several housekeeping genes. A previously published method was used to identify clones whose frequencies were significantly greater in on-treatment samples than in baseline samples. TCRdb retrieved this table from immuneACCESS and kept in-frame rearrangements only. Not all clones are present; in checked studies, unresolved V genes account for under half, and no reason is known for the remainder. V and J calls and clone size are given by that table; D and trimming were obtained from the DNA. This sample is represented by over 10,000 clones; roughly a quarter of them were singletons. Of the sample, roughly 17% is held by the ten largest clones.

V lost 4 bases and J lost 4 bases, and the count of bases not matched to a germline gene is 6. The CDR3 starts with the cysteine, ends with the phenylalanine, and has 16 residues. The CDR3 DNA has 48 bases and is translated from base 1. The germline V gene sets CDR1 to SGHNT and CDR2 to YENEEA. Reading the label with the study, this specimen's treatment or condition is: randomized to nivolumab then ipilimumab (arm A) or the reverse (arm B). None of the trial patients had been given prior DNA-damaging chemotherapy. Samples came from patients with melanoma in CheckMate 064, a randomized, open-label phase II trial of sequential checkpoint blockade. Genomic DNA from formalin-fixed paraffin-embedded (FFPE) tissue samples served as the input for tumor TCR sequencing. As to this clone: Its antigen is not yet known. No per-base quality is available; no much larger clone lies one base away.

The sequence links TRBV11-3 to TRBJ2-1, with 11 junctional bases fitting TRBD2. This receptor was identified in a human donor with melanoma. Sequencing used tumor tissue (inferred from file names), obtained from a patient given nivolumab and ipilimumab in sequence. CDR3 reads: CASSSTSGVDYNEQFF. The nucleotide sequence is given as TGTGCCAGCAGCTCGACTAGCGGGGTTGATTACAATGAGCAGTTCTTC.